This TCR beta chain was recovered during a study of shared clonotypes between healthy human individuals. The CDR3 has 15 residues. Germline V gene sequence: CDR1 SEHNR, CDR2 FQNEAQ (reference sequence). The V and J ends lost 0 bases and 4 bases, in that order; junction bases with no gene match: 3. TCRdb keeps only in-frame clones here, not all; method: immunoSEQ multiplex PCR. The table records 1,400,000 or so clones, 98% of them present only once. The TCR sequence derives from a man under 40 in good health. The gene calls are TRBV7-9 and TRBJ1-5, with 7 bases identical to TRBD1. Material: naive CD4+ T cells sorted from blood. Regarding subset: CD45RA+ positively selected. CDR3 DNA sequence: TGTGCCAGCAGCTTAGCCGACAGGGAAAATCAGCCCCAGCATTTT. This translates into CASSLADRENQPQHF.